The 20 T cell receptor beta chains reported below all come from one sample, sequenced in a study of blood T cells in healthy people across ages. A second PCR of about 7 to 12 cycles used a sample-barcoded 5' primer and a J-beta primer mix. TCRdb analysed the 5' RACE reads with MiXCR anew, one entry per CDR3 protein. The data contain about 970,000 distinct CDR3 sequences, 51% of them singletons. The sequencing sample was made of blood. The receptors originated from an older woman in good health.

V and J are TRBV20-1 and TRBJ2-5, with unresolved D. There are 14 residues in the CDR3. Per germline, CDR1 DFQATT and CDR2 SNEGSKA (reference sequence). Trimming removed 6 bases at V and 11 bases at J, with 25 bases between. CDR3 residues: CSANRRSARSEQYF. CDR3 coding DNA: TGCAGTGCCAACCGTAGATCTGCCCGCAGTGAGCAGTACTTC.

This clonotype was observed a few times. This sequence joins TRBV10-3 and TRBJ2-3; D is uncertain. Germline CDR1 reads ENHRY; CDR2 reads SYGVKD. V lost 0 bases, J lost 0 bases, and 10 bases lay in between. The CDR3 is made up of 16 amino acids. The CDR3 is CAISESVPSSTDTQYF. For the CDR3, the DNA is TGTGCCATCAGTGAGTCGGTACCATCCAGCACAGATACGCAGTATTTT.

This clonotype was found once. The V call is TRBV7-2, the J call TRBJ2-4; D gene ambiguous. The CDR3 covers 15 residues. The germline V gene encodes CDR1 SGHTA and CDR2 FQGNSA. V was trimmed by 5 bases and J by 0 bases, leaving 11 bases between them. CDR3 bases: TGTGCCAGCAGCGCCCAATTTGAAGCCAAAAACATTCAGTACTTC. This sequence encodes CASSAQFEAKNIQYF.

Concerning this clonotype: Germline is not matched at one junction end, which may reflect a read error. The V gene is TRBV4-1, the J gene TRBJ2-5; D not certain. From germline, CDR1 is MGHRA and CDR2 YSYEKL. The CDR3 loop spans 12 amino acids. CDR3 DNA: TGCGCCTGCAGCCAGATAAGGGAGACCCAGTACTTC. As protein: CACSQIRETQYF.

The chain employs TRBV29-1 and TRBJ2-1; D ambiguous. Germline assignment: CDR1 SQVTM and CDR2 ANQGSEA. Trimming pared 3 bases from V and 10 bases from J, leaving 13 bases between. CDR3 length: 12 residues. This CDR3 reads CSVDRSRSEQFF. For the CDR3, the DNA is TGCAGCGTTGATCGCTCTAGAAGCGAGCAGTTCTTC.

Notes on this clonotype: A much larger clone differs from this one at a single base, so this may be a read error. The rearrangement uses TRBV2 and TRBJ2-5, with no clear D. The J call may be faulty, since TRBJ2-7 better matches the DNA end. The CDR3 runs to 11 residues. Germline loops: CDR1 SNHLY, CDR2 FYNNEI. CDR3 coding DNA: TGTGCCGGCAGTGAAACCTACGAGCAGTACTTC. Amino acids: CAGSETYEQYF.

The V call is TRBV7-2, the J call TRBJ2-7, with D unresolved. The CDR3 is 14 amino acids. Trimming cost V 4 bases and J 1 base, with 11 bases left between them. Germline CDR1 is SGHTA and CDR2 is FQGNSA. The CDR3 sequence: CASSSQSESYEQYF. CDR3 nucleotides: TGTGCCAGCAGCTCTCAGAGCGAATCCTACGAGCAGTACTTC.

In the case of this clonotype: A much larger clonotype is one base distant, so this may be a read error. The chain joins TRBV13 to TRBJ2-7, with D possibly TRBD1 on 5 matching bases. Germline values: CDR1 PRHDT, CDR2 FYEKMQ (reference sequence). Trimming removed 5 bases at V and 1 base at J, with 9 bases between. The CDR3 spans 13 residues. CDR3 protein: CASSARQSYEQYF. The CDR3 nucleotides are TGTGCCAGCAGCGCCCGACAGTCCTACGAGCAGTACTTC. The full variable domain, its missing parts supplied by reference TRBV13 and TRBJ2-7, is AAGVIQSPRHLIKEKRETATLKCYPIPRHDTVYWYQQGPGQDPQFLISFYEKMQSDKGSIPDRFSAQQFSDYHSELNMSSLELGDSALYFCASSARQSYEQYFGPGTRLTVT.

There are a few counts of this clonotype. This rearrangement joins TRBV10-3 to TRBJ2-3; TRBD1 matches 7 bases. V trimming: 10 bases; J trimming: 0 bases; junction bases outside the gene matches: 7. This CDR3 has 14 amino acids. CDR1 ENHRY and CDR2 SYGVKD come from the germline V gene. The DNA of the CDR3 is TGTGCCACCCTGAGACAGGGTAGCACAGATACGCAGTATTTT. Its translation is CATLRQGSTDTQYF.

With regard to this clonotype: The junction departs from germline at one end; a sequencing error may be responsible. The chain uses TRBV6-5 and TRBJ2-5; D not resolved. The CDR3 runs 12 residues. CDR1 is MNHEY, CDR2 SVGAGI, per germline. The CDR3 DNA follows: TGTACCAGCAGTTACGTGGGGGAGACCCAGTACTTC. Its translation is CTSSYVGETQYF.

The chain links TRBV7-9 to TRBJ2-4; a possible D gene is TRBD1 (6 bases). The V gene's germline CDR1 is SEHNR and CDR2 FQNEAQ (reference sequence). V was pared by 1 base and J by 6 bases, with 10 bases between. The CDR3 spans 14 residues. The CDR3 sequence: CASSLERRGNIQYF. For the CDR3, the DNA is TGTGCCAGCAGCTTAGAGCGCAGGGGAAACATTCAGTACTTC.

This clonotype showed up just a few times. The V gene is TRBV12-3 or TRBV12-4, the J gene TRBJ2-1, with 9 positions matching TRBD2. With 4 bases clipped from V and 1 base from J, the junction kept 8 bases outside the gene matches. The CDR3 has 17 residues. The CDR3 region has the DNA TGTGCCAGCAGTTACCCTTTTAGCGGGAGTTCCTACAATGAGCAGTTCTTC. Amino acids: CASSYPFSGSSYNEQFF.

The gene calls are TRBV25-1 and TRBJ1-2, with D perhaps TRBD1 (6 bases). Deletions cut 5 bases from V and 7 bases from J, with 23 bases between. The CDR3 covers 16 residues. Per germline, CDR1 MGHDK and CDR2 SYGVNS. CDR3 loop: CASSSNGGPLRSGYTF. CDR3 coding DNA: TGTGCCAGCAGTTCAAATGGGGGCCCCCTTCGTAGTGGCTACACCTTC.

This rearrangement joins TRBV20-1 to TRBJ2-5; D not certain. The CDR3 totals 11 residues. V shed 2 bases and J shed 11 bases, with 12 bases lying between them. Germline lookup yields CDR1 DFQATT and CDR2 SNEGSKA (reference sequence). CDR3 sequence reads: CSARKVDEQYF. CDR3 DNA: TGCAGTGCTAGAAAGGTTGATGAGCAGTACTTC.

This clonotype showed up just a few times. The chain employs TRBV5-5 and TRBJ1-2; D perhaps matches TRBD1 (5 bases). The CDR3 consists of 16 residues. Trimming removed 4 bases from V and 2 bases from J, with 18 bases in between. Germline V lookup: CDR1 SGHKS, CDR2 YYEKEE (reference sequence). The CDR3 DNA reads TGTGCCAGCAGCGGCCAGCCAGGGTTTGTCAACTATGGCTACACCTTC. Encoded protein: CASSGQPGFVNYGYTF.

This chain links TRBV6-1 with TRBJ2-7; D possibly uses TRBD1 or TRBD2 (5 bases each). The CDR3 is 16 residues long. Germline V CDR1 and CDR2: MNHNS, SASEGT. V was cut by 2 bases and J by 3 bases, with 17 bases left in between. DNA of the CDR3: TGTGCCAGCAGTGAATTCCCGGGACGGAGCATCTACGAGCAGTACTTC. As protein: CASSEFPGRSIYEQYF.

CDR3 nucleotides: TGTGCCAGCAGCCAACTAGCGGTCTCCTACAATGAGCAGTTCTTC. Translation: CASSQLAVSYNEQFF. This sequence joins TRBV3-1 and TRBJ2-1; 7 bases are shared with TRBD2. The CDR3 is made up of 15 amino acids. Germline loops: CDR1 LGHDT, CDR2 YNNKEL (reference sequence). Trimming removed 2 bases from V and 0 bases from J; junction bases left unmatched: 1.

With respect to this clonotype: One junction end does not reproduce the germline sequence, and a read error may be involved. J is TRBJ1-4 and V is TRBV28; no clear D gene. The CDR3 runs to 12 residues. From germline, CDR1 is MDHEN and CDR2 SYDVKM. CDR3 nucleotide sequence: TGTGCCAGCAGTTTTCGGAATGAAGAACTGTTTTTT. It yields the protein CASSFRNEELFF.

The chain uses TRBV25-1 and TRBJ2-1; no clear D gene. The CDR3 sequence is 13 residues long. Trimming shortened V by 1 base and J by 9 bases, and 10 bases separated the two germline ends. Germline V gene lookup returns CDR1 MGHDK and CDR2 SYGVNS. This chain's CDR3 is CASSESSSGEQFF. The DNA of the CDR3 is TGTGCCAGCAGTGAATCAAGTTCGGGTGAGCAGTTCTTC. Together with reference TRBV25-1 and TRBJ2-1, the CDR3 gives the full variable domain: EADIYQTPRYLVIGTGKKITLECSQTMGHDKMYWYQQDPGMELHLIHYSYGVNSTEKGDLSSESTVSRIRTEHFPLTLESARPSHTSQYLCASSESSSGEQFFGPGTRLTVL.

This clonotype was counted between two and nine times. This chain connects TRBV5-5 to TRBJ2-1; TRBD1 matches 9 bases. The CDR3 extends over 14 amino acids. J gave up 7 bases and V 1 base, and 3 bases lay outside the gene matches. Germline lookup yields CDR1 SGHKS and CDR2 YYEKEE (reference sequence). As DNA, the CDR3 is TGTGCCAGCAGCTTGCTTGGGACAGGGAATGAGCAGTTCTTC. Amino acid sequence: CASSLLGTGNEQFF.